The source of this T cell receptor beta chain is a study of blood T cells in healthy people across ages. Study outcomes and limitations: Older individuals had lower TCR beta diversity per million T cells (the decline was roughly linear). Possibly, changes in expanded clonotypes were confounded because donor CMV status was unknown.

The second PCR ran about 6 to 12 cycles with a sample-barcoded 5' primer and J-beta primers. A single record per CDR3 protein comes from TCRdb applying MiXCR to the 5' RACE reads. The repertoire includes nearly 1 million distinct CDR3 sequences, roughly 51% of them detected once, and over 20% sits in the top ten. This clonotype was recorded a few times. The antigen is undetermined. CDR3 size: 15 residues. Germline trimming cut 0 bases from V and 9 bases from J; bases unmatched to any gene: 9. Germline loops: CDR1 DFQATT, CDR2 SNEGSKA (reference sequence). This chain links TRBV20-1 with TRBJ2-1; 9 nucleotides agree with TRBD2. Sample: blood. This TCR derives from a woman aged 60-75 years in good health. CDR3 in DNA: TGCAGTGCTAGAGATTGGGGACTAGCTGGCCCTGAGCAGTTCTTC. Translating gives CSARDWGLAGPEQFF.